The T cell receptor (beta chain) under discussion was sequenced for a study of shared clonotypes between healthy human individuals. Study-wide findings and caveats: Naive CD4 clonotypes were shared across a few donors at roughly 5%. Some clonotypes were shared by all four sorted-subset donors, while others were not shared. The non-shared ones had lower generation probabilities than the shared ones.

Some clones are missing from TCRdb's copy, which holds only in-frame ones; the method was immunoSEQ multiplex PCR. The table includes a few hundred thousand clones, roughly 87% detected once. In germline, CDR1 is SGHNT, CDR2 YYREEE (reference sequence). The CDR3 consists of 17 residues. V shed 4 bases, J shed 1 base, and the junction held 3 bases outside the gene matches. On this clone itself: As yet, its antigen is unknown.

Caucasian adults living in Nashville, Tennessee, provided all samples. The sequencing input was memory CD8+ T cells sorted from blood. The subset here: CD45RO+ cells pooled with CCR7-negative TemRA cells. The J gene is TRBJ2-1, the V gene TRBV5-4, with 15 bases matching TRBD2. The TCR originated in a young man in good health. The CDR3 coding sequence is TGTGCCAGCAGCGCCGGGACTAGCGGGAGGTCCTACAATGAGCAGTTCTTC. Amino acids: CASSAGTSGRSYNEQFF.